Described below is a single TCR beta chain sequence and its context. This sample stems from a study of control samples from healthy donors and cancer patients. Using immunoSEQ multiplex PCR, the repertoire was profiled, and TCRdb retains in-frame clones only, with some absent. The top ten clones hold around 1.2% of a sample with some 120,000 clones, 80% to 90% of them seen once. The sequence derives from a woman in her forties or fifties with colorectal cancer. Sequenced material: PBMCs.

CDR3 protein: CASSPQGYQPQHF. The CDR3 region has the DNA TGTGCCAGTAGCCCCCAGGGGTATCAGCCCCAGCATTTT. J is TRBJ1-5 and V is TRBV19, with TRBD1 as a possible D gene (6 bases). The CDR3 totals 13 residues. In germline, CDR1 is LNHDA, CDR2 SQIVND (reference sequence). V lost 6 bases, J lost 5 bases, and 11 bases lay in between.